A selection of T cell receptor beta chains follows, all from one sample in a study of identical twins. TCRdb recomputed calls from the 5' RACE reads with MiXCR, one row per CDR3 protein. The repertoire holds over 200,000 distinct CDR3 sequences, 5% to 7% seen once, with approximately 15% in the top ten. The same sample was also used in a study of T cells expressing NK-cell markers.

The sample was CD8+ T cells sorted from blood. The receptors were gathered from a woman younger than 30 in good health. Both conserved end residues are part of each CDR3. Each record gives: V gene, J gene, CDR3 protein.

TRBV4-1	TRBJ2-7	CASSQRTGGYEQYF
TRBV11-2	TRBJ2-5	CASSLGLAEGETQYF
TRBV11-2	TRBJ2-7	CASRWGSSAQYF
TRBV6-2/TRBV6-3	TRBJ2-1	CASSYPRGGSSYNEQFF
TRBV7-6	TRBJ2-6	CASSPRISGANVLTF
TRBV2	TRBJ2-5	CASMGTSQETQYF
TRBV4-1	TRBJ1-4	CASSQAGSTNEKLFF
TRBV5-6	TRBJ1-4	CASSSTGGSSNEKLFF
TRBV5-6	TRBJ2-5	CASSMTKHISNQETQYF
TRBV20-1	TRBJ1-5	CSATAGTDNQPQHF
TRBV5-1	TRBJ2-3	CASSLSLRGNTDTQYF
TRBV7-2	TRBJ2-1	CASSLMIRGAYNEQFF
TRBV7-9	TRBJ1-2	CASSRPGQGTGGYTF
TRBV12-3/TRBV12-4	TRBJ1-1	CATMRWGGTEAFF
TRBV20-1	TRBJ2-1	CSASRLAPWDEQFF
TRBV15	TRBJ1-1	CATSNPGLLNTEAFF
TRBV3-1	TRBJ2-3	CASSQTAGGRADTQYF
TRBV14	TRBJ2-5	CASSQWESSGLMGAQYF
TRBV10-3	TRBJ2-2	CAISEGLAGANTGELFF
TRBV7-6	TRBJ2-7	CASSLAEGQGDSYEQYF
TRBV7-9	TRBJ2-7	CAGAVNPYEQYF
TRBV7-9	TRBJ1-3	CASSQRPGEDSGNTIYF
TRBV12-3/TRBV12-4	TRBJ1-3	CATYDGTAYPGNTIYF
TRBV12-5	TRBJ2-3	CASESSPWGADTQYF
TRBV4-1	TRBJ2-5	CASSHLAGRLGETQYF
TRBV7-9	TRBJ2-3	CASKSSSGVIDTQYF
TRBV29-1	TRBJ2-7	CSVEEDFHYEQYF
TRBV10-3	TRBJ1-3	CAIRPDRASGNTIYF
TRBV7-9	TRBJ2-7	CASSLVTGPYEQYF
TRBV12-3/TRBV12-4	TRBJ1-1	CASSFPGLTGVKTEAFF
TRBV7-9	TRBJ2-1	CASSPTSGRDYNEQFF
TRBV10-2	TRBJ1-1	CASIRTGNTEAFF
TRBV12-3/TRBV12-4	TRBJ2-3	CASNFAGPTDTQYF
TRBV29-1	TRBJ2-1	CSVLRAQYNEQFF
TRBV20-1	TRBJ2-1	CSAITGGSGYNEQFF
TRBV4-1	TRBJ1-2	CASSQESWAGPDGYTF
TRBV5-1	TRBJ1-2	CASSLNPGAYGYTF
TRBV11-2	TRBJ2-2	CASSSSGSGELFF
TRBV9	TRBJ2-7	CASSVRQGVNEQYF
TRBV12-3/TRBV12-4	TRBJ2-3	CASSPSGLAADTQYF
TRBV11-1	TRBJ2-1	CASSPGTSGAGSYNEQFF
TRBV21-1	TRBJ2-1	CASSNGIDEQFF
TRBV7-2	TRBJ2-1	CASSGTSGGSTYNEQFF
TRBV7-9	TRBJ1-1	CASSLVGTANTEAFF
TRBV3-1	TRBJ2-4	CASSQAKSTGLDIQYF
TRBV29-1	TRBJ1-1	CSAGDTLNTEAFF
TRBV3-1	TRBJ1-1	CASSHRASRFSPEAFF
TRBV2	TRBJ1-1	CASTKAEAFF
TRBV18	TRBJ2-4	CASSPGEHENIQYF
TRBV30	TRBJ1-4	CARAGGATNEKLFF
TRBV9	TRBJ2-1	CASSPNIGEQFF
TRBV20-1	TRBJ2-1	CSAVPIDRMPYNEQFF
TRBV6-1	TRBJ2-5	CASSAAFPGGRETQYF
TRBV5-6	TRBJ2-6	CASSRGADSPSGANVLTF
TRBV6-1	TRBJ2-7	CASDTPKGSGSYEQYF
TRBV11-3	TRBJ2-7	CASSPRTSYEQYF
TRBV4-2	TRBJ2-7	CASSQEHGMGEQYF
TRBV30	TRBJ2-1	CAWSDYSNEQFF
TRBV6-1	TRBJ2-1	CASSRGTGRYNEQFF